Listed below are T cell receptor beta chains from one sample, sequenced in a study of blood T cell repertoires in COVID-19. The assay was immunoSEQ multiplex PCR, and TCRdb's table has in-frame clones only and misses some. The sample lists about 47,000 clones, roughly 90% occurring once. The sequenced sample consisted of peripheral blood. All receptors derive from a man aged 45 to 65 with active COVID-19. Each CDR3 is given with its conserved first and last residue. The D gene is left open where the match is weak. Only some rows state a clone size, as once, few, many or a class for expanded clones.

v_call: TRBV5-1
j_call: TRBJ2-5
clone_size: once
d_call: -
cdr3_nt: TGCGCCAGCAGCTGGGACGGACTAAAAGAGACCCAGTACTTC
cdr3_aa: CASSWDGLKETQYF

v_call: TRBV12-3/TRBV12-4
j_call: TRBJ1-5
clone_size: -
d_call: -
cdr3_nt: TGTGCCAGCAGTTTTATGGAGCAGCCCCAGCATTTT
cdr3_aa: CASSFMEQPQHF

v_call: TRBV7-3
j_call: TRBJ2-7
clone_size: once
d_call: -
cdr3_nt: TGTGCCAGCGGCCCTGTTTACTACGAGCAGTACTTC
cdr3_aa: CASGPVYYEQYF

v_call: TRBV10-3
j_call: TRBJ2-1
clone_size: few
d_call: -
cdr3_nt: TGTGCCATCAGACAGGCCCCCGGGGGTGGCAACAATGAGCAGTTCTTC
cdr3_aa: CAIRQAPGGGNNEQFF

v_call: TRBV24-1
j_call: TRBJ2-3
clone_size: once
d_call: TRBD1
cdr3_nt: TGTGCCACCAGTGATCCACAGGGGGCAGGCACAGATACGCAGTATTTT
cdr3_aa: CATSDPQGAGTDTQYF

v_call: TRBV18
j_call: TRBJ2-5
clone_size: -
d_call: TRBD1
cdr3_nt: TGTGCCAGCTCCCGACAACAGGGGCTAGAGACCCAGTACTTC
cdr3_aa: CASSRQQGLETQYF

v_call: TRBV6-2/TRBV6-3
j_call: TRBJ2-4
clone_size: -
d_call: -
cdr3_nt: TGTGCCAGCAGTTACACCCAGGTTCGGGGGATGGCAAACATTCAGTACTTC
cdr3_aa: CASSYTQVRGMANIQYF

v_call: TRBV5-1
j_call: TRBJ2-3
clone_size: -
d_call: -
cdr3_nt: TGCGCCAGCAGTGAGGGCACAGATACGCAGTATTTT
cdr3_aa: CASSEGTDTQYF

v_call: TRBV7-9
j_call: TRBJ1-2
clone_size: once
d_call: TRBD1
cdr3_nt: TGTGCCAGCAGCCCAGGACAGGGAGTTCGCTACACCTTC
cdr3_aa: CASSPGQGVRYTF

v_call: TRBV7-8
j_call: TRBJ2-2
clone_size: few
d_call: TRBD1
cdr3_nt: TGTGCCAGCAGCCGGACAGGGGGAAACACCGGGGAGCTGTTTTTT
cdr3_aa: CASSRTGGNTGELFF

v_call: TRBV21-1
j_call: TRBJ1-2
clone_size: -
d_call: -
cdr3_nt: TGTGCCAGCAGCAATCAGAAGCAGCGGGTCCGAGGCTACACCTTC
cdr3_aa: CASSNQKQRVRGYTF

v_call: TRBV6-2/TRBV6-3
j_call: TRBJ2-7
clone_size: -
d_call: -
cdr3_nt: TGTGCCAGCAGCCAAGGGGGGGGCCAGCTGAAGCAGTACTTC
cdr3_aa: CASSQGGGQLKQYF

v_call: TRBV18
j_call: TRBJ1-4
clone_size: -
d_call: -
cdr3_nt: TGTGCCAGCCAAGGGACAAAAAATGAAAAACTGTTTTTT
cdr3_aa: CASQGTKNEKLFF

v_call: TRBV4-3
j_call: TRBJ2-7
clone_size: -
d_call: TRBD1
cdr3_nt: TGCGCCAGCAGCCAAGATCTCGTGACAGGGGGTTTTAACGAGCAGTACTTC
cdr3_aa: CASSQDLVTGGFNEQYF

v_call: TRBV19
j_call: TRBJ2-5
clone_size: -
d_call: TRBD2
cdr3_nt: TGTGCCAGTAGTATCTCTGCGGGAGTGGGAGAGACCCAGTACTTC
cdr3_aa: CASSISAGVGETQYF

v_call: TRBV4-3
j_call: TRBJ1-1
clone_size: -
d_call: -
cdr3_nt: TGCGCCAGCAGCCAAGCTCTAGGGAACACTGAAGCTTTCTTT
cdr3_aa: CASSQALGNTEAFF

v_call: TRBV19
j_call: TRBJ2-3
clone_size: -
d_call: TRBD2
cdr3_nt: TGTGCCAGTAGTATTGAAAGGGCGGGAGGGCCGAGAGGGGATACGCAGTATTTT
cdr3_aa: CASSIERAGGPRGDTQYF

v_call: TRBV2
j_call: TRBJ2-4
clone_size: -
d_call: -
cdr3_nt: TGTGCCAGCAGTGGGACAGTGGCGAAAAACATTCAGTACTTC
cdr3_aa: CASSGTVAKNIQYF

v_call: TRBV5-1
j_call: TRBJ2-1
clone_size: once
d_call: TRBD2
cdr3_nt: TGCGCCACCGCGACTAGCGCTAGCTCCTACAATGAGCAGTTCTTC
cdr3_aa: CATATSASSYNEQFF

v_call: TRBV27
j_call: TRBJ2-1
clone_size: few
d_call: TRBD2
cdr3_nt: TGTGCCAGCAAGGAGGGAGGGCGGAGTTGGGGTGAGCAGTTCTTC
cdr3_aa: CASKEGGRSWGEQFF

v_call: TRBV12-3/TRBV12-4
j_call: TRBJ1-3
clone_size: once
d_call: -
cdr3_nt: TGTGCCAGCAGCTTGGGGCAGGCTCCATATTTT
cdr3_aa: CASSLGQAPYF

v_call: TRBV29-1
j_call: TRBJ2-2
clone_size: once
d_call: TRBD2
cdr3_nt: TGCAGCGTCCAGCGGGAGGGTTCTGTCGGGGAGCTGTTTTTT
cdr3_aa: CSVQREGSVGELFF

v_call: TRBV5-5
j_call: TRBJ2-7
clone_size: -
d_call: TRBD1
cdr3_nt: TGTGCCAGCAGCTTCAGAGGGGACAGGAGCTACGAGCAGTACTTC
cdr3_aa: CASSFRGDRSYEQYF

v_call: TRBV5-4
j_call: TRBJ2-3
clone_size: -
d_call: -
cdr3_nt: TGTGCCAGCAGCTCTCGGGGGGCCCCAGATACGCAGTATTTT
cdr3_aa: CASSSRGAPDTQYF

v_call: TRBV5-6
j_call: TRBJ1-1
clone_size: -
d_call: -
cdr3_nt: TGTGCCAGCGGGCCCACAGGTGGTACTGAAGCTTTCTTT
cdr3_aa: CASGPTGGTEAFF

v_call: TRBV2
j_call: TRBJ2-3
clone_size: -
d_call: -
cdr3_nt: TGTGCCAGTCGGACAGCCGGTTACACAGATACGCAGTATTTT
cdr3_aa: CASRTAGYTDTQYF

v_call: TRBV10-2
j_call: TRBJ2-3
clone_size: -
d_call: TRBD2
cdr3_nt: TGCGCCAGCAGTGAAGGGGAGGGATTTGAGTATTTT
cdr3_aa: CASSEGEGFEYF

v_call: TRBV11-2
j_call: TRBJ1-5
clone_size: -
d_call: -
cdr3_nt: TGTGCCAGCAGCTTAGAGCGTGGAGGGAATCAGCCCCAGCATTTT
cdr3_aa: CASSLERGGNQPQHF

v_call: TRBV3-1/TRBV3-2
j_call: TRBJ2-4
clone_size: -
d_call: TRBD2
cdr3_nt: TGTGCCAGCAGCCCGGGGGGTAGCGGACTAGCCAAAAACATTCAGTACTTC
cdr3_aa: CASSPGGSGLAKNIQYF

v_call: TRBV18
j_call: TRBJ2-3
clone_size: -
d_call: TRBD2
cdr3_nt: TGTGCCAGCTCACCACGAGCTAGCGGGTCAGATACGCAGTATTTT
cdr3_aa: CASSPRASGSDTQYF

v_call: TRBV7-3
j_call: TRBJ2-1
clone_size: -
d_call: TRBD1
cdr3_nt: TGTGCCAGCAGCTCACAGGGGTCCTCCTACAATGAGCAGTTCTTC
cdr3_aa: CASSSQGSSYNEQFF

v_call: TRBV28
j_call: TRBJ2-1
clone_size: -
d_call: TRBD2
cdr3_nt: TGTGCCAGCAGTCCAAGGACTAGAGTTGACAATGAGCAGTTCTTC
cdr3_aa: CASSPRTRVDNEQFF

v_call: TRBV12-3/TRBV12-4
j_call: TRBJ2-1
clone_size: -
d_call: TRBD2
cdr3_nt: TGTGCCAGCAGTTTGGCGGGAGGGCAGTTCTTC
cdr3_aa: CASSLAGGQFF

v_call: TRBV21-1
j_call: TRBJ1-3
clone_size: -
d_call: -
cdr3_nt: TGTGCCAGCAGCAAAGAAGTAAGGGACAGGGTGAGGACCTTTTCTGGAAACACCATATATTTT
cdr3_aa: CASSKEVRDRVRTFSGNTIYF

v_call: TRBV11-3
j_call: TRBJ1-1
clone_size: -
d_call: -
cdr3_nt: TGTGCCAGCAGCTCGATTTCCTCCCGGGACTCCGCACCGAACACTGAAGCTTTCTTT
cdr3_aa: CASSSISSRDSAPNTEAFF

v_call: TRBV30
j_call: TRBJ1-4
clone_size: -
d_call: -
cdr3_nt: TGTGCCTGGAGTGTGTTAGCAACTAATGAAAAACTGTTTTTT
cdr3_aa: CAWSVLATNEKLFF

v_call: TRBV4-3
j_call: TRBJ1-6
clone_size: -
d_call: -
cdr3_nt: TGCGCCAGCAGCCAAGAGGACACTTATAATTCACCCCTCCACTTT
cdr3_aa: CASSQEDTYNSPLHF

v_call: TRBV3-1/TRBV3-2
j_call: TRBJ1-3
clone_size: -
d_call: -
cdr3_nt: TGTGCCAGCAGCCAAGTCCCTGGGGGGATTGGAAACACCATATATTTT
cdr3_aa: CASSQVPGGIGNTIYF

v_call: TRBV4-2
j_call: TRBJ2-3
clone_size: -
d_call: TRBD2
cdr3_nt: TGTGCCAGCAGCCAAGAGCGAGCGGGGGGGGCAGATACGCAGTATTTT
cdr3_aa: CASSQERAGGADTQYF

v_call: TRBV18
j_call: TRBJ2-1
clone_size: -
d_call: -
cdr3_nt: TGTGCCAGCTCACGACTCGGAGGTTCGGATCCTGAGCAGTTCTTC
cdr3_aa: CASSRLGGSDPEQFF

v_call: TRBV27
j_call: TRBJ2-1
clone_size: -
d_call: TRBD2
cdr3_nt: TGTGCCAGCAGTCAAAGGGGGACTAGCGGGTACAATGAGCAGTTCTTC
cdr3_aa: CASSQRGTSGYNEQFF